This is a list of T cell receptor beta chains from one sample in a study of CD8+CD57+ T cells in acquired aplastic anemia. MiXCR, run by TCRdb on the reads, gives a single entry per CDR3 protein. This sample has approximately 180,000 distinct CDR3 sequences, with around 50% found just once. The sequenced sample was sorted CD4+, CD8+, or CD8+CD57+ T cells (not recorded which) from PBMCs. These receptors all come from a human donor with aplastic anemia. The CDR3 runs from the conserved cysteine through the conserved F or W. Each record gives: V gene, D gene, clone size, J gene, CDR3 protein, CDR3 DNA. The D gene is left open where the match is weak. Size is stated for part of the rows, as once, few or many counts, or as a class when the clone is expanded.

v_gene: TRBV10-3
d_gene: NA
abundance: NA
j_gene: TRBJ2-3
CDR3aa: CAISESRDTQYF
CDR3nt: TGTGCCATCAGTGAGTCGCGGGATACGCAGTATTTT

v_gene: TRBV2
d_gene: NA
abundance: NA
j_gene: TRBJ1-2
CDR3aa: CASRGTANYGYTF
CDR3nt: TGTGCCAGCAGGGGGACGGCTAACTATGGCTACACCTTC

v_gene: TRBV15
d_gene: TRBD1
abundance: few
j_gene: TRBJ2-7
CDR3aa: CATSRYGTGLNEQYF
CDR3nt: TGTGCCACCAGCAGATACGGGACAGGGCTGAACGAGCAGTACTTC

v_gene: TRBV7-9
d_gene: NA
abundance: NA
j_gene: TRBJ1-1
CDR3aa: CASSPGVTTEAFF
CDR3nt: TGTGCCAGCAGCCCCGGGGTTACCACTGAAGCTTTCTTT

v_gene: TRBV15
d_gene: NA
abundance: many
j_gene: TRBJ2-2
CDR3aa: CATREGLNTGELFF
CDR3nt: TGTGCCACCAGAGAGGGATTGAACACCGGGGAGCTGTTTTTT

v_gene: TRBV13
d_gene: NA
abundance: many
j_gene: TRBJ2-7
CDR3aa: CASRTAGSSYEQYF
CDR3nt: TGTGCCAGCCGCACCGCCGGGAGCTCCTACGAGCAGTACTTC

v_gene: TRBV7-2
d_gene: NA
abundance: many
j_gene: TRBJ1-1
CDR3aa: CASSPGSGLGAEAFF
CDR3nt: TGTGCCAGCAGCCCCGGTTCCGGGTTGGGCGCTGAAGCTTTCTTT

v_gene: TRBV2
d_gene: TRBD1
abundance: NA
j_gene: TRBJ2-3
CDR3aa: CARQDRVGTDTQYF
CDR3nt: TGTGCCAGACAGGACAGGGTGGGCACAGATACGCAGTATTTT

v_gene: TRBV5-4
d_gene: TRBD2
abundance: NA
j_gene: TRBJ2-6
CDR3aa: CASSSTSGGKGANVLTF
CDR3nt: TGTGCCAGCAGCTCGACTAGCGGGGGGAAAGGGGCCAACGTCCTGACTTTC

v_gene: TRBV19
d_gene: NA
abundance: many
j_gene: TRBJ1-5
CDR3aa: CASTMRGNSNQPQHF
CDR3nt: TGTGCCAGTACCATGAGGGGGAATAGCAATCAGCCCCAGCATTTT

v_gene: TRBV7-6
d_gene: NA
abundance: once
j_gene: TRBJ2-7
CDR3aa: CASSLEGGRDYEQYF
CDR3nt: TGTGCCAGCAGCTTAGAGGGGGGCAGGGACTACGAGCAGTACTTC

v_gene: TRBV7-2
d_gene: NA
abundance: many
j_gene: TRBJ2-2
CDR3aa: CASSQGGYGGELFF
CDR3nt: TGTGCCAGCAGTCAAGGGGGGTACGGCGGGGAGCTGTTTTTT

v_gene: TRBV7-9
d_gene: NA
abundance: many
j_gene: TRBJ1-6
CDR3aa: CASSLGGIGDSPLHF
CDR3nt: TGTGCCAGCAGCTTAGGGGGGATCGGGGATTCACCCCTCCACTTT

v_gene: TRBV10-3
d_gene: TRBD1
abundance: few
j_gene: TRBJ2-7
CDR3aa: CAIKVASRGTGGYEQYF
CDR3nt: TGTGCCATCAAGGTAGCGTCCCGAGGGACAGGGGGCTACGAGCAGTACTTC

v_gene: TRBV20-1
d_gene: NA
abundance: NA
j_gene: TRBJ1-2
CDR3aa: CSVAGYTF
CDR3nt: TGCAGTGTAGCTGGCTACACCTTC

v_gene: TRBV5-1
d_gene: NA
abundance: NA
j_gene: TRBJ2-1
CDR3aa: CASSKGGAVDEQFF
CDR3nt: TGCGCCAGCAGCAAAGGGGGGGCCGTTGATGAGCAGTTCTTC

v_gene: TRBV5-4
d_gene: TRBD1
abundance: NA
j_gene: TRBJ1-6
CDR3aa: CASSNKSRDRRSPLHF
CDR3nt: TGTGCCAGCAGCAATAAGAGCCGGGACAGGCGTTCACCCCTCCACTTT

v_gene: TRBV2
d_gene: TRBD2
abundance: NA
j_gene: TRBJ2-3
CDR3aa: CAPAAGGFADTQYF
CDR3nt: TGTGCCCCGGCAGCGGGGGGGTTTGCAGATACGCAGTATTTT

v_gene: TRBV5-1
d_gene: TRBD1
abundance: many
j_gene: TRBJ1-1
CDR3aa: CASSLDGTVAFF
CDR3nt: TGCGCCAGCAGCTTGGATGGGACAGTAGCTTTCTTT

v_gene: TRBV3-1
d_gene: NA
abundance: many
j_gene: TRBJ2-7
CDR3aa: CASSQSSTGSAGF
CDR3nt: TGTGCCAGCAGCCAATCCAGTACCGGCTCAGCAGGTTTC

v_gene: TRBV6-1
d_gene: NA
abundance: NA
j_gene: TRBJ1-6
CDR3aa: CASGAGGGSPPHF
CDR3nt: TGTGCCAGCGGGGCAGGAGGTGGCTCACCCCCCCACTTT

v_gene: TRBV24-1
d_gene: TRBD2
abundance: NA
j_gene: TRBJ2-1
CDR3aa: CATSEGLARNEQFF
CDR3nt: TGTGCCACCAGTGAAGGACTAGCGAGGAATGAGCAGTTCTTC

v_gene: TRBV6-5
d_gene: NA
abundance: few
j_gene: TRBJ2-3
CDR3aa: CASSSQGAWRTDTQYF
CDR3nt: TGTGCCAGCAGTTCCCAAGGGGCGTGGAGGACAGATACGCAGTATTTT

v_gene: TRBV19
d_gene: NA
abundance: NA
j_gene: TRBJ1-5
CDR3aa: CASKIGEGNQPQHF
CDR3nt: TGTGCCAGTAAGATAGGGGAAGGCAATCAGCCCCAGCATTTT

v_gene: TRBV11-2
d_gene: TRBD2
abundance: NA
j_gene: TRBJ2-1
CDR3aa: CASSLVGPGTSGTNEQFF
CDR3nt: TGTGCCAGCAGCTTAGTAGGGCCCGGGACTAGCGGTACGAATGAGCAGTTCTTC

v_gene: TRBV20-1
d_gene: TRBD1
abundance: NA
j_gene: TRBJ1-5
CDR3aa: CSARTGVRNQPQHF
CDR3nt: TGCAGTGCCAGGACAGGGGTTCGCAATCAGCCCCAGCATTTT

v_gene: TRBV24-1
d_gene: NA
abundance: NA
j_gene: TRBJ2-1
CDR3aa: CATSDGGTSYNEQFF
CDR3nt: TGTGCCACCAGTGATGGGGGGACATCCTACAATGAGCAGTTCTTC

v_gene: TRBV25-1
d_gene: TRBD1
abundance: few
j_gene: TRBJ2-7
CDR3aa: CASSAQNRGSYEQYF
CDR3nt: TGTGCCAGCAGTGCTCAAAACAGGGGTTCCTACGAGCAGTACTTC

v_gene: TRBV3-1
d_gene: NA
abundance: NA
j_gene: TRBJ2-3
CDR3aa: CASSQRRGGRLTDTQYF
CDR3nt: TGTGCCAGCAGCCAACGGAGGGGGGGCCGACTCACAGATACGCAGTATTTT

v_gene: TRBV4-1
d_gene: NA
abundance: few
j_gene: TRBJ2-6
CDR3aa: CASSQGGGKTPSGANVLTF
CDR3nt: TGCGCCAGCAGCCAAGGAGGGGGTAAAACGCCCTCTGGGGCCAACGTCCTGACTTTC

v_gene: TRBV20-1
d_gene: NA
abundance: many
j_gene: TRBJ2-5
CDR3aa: CSARDPSSGTVGTQYF
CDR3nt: TGCAGTGCTAGAGATCCATCTTCGGGAACAGTGGGGACCCAGTACTTC

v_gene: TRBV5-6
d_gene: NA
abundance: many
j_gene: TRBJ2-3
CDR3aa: CASSLRSGPDTQYF
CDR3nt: TGTGCCAGCAGCTTACGTAGCGGCCCAGATACGCAGTATTTT

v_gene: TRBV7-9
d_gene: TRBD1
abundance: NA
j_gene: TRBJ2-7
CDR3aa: CASTLKGQPPYEQYF
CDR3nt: TGTGCCAGCACCCTAAAGGGACAGCCTCCCTACGAGCAGTACTTC

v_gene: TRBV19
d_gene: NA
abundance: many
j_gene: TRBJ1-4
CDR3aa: CASSIATASNEKLFF
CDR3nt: TGTGCCAGTAGTATAGCGACAGCCTCTAATGAAAAACTGTTTTTT

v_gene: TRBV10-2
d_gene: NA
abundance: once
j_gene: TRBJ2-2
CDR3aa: CASSVLAPNTGELFF
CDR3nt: TGCGCCAGCAGTGTGTTAGCGCCGAACACCGGGGAGCTGTTTTTT

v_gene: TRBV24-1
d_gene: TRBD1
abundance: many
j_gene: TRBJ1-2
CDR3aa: CATSDWTGGETF
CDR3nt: TGTGCCACCAGTGATTGGACAGGGGGCGAGACCTTC

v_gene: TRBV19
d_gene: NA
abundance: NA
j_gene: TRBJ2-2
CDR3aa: CASSIEARRRAGELFF
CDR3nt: TGTGCCAGTAGTATTGAGGCAAGGAGGAGGGCCGGGGAGCTGTTTTTT

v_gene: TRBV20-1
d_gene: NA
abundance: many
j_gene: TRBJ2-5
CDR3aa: CSAIIHGGPETQYF
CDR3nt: TGCAGTGCCATTATACACGGGGGCCCGGAGACCCAGTACTTC

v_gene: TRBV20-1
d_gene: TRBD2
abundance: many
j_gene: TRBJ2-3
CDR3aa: CSASPPSGTRDTDTQYF
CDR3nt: TGCAGTGCATCTCCCCCCAGCGGGACTCGCGACACAGATACGCAGTATTTT

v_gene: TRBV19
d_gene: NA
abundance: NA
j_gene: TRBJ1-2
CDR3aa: CASRTTIGPYGYTF
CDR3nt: TGTGCCAGTAGGACGACCATTGGACCTTATGGCTACACCTTC

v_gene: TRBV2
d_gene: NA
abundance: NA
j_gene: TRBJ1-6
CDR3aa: CASSEMVGGSSPLHF
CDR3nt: TGTGCCAGCAGTGAAATGGTGGGGGGGAGTTCACCCCTCCACTTT

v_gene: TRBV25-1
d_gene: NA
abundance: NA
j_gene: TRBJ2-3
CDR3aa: CASSEFRPGVGSTTDTQYF
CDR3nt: TGTGCCAGCAGTGAATTCCGACCTGGGGTGGGAAGCACCACAGATACGCAGTATTTT

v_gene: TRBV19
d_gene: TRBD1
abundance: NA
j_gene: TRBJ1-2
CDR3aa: CASSQRTGVFGYTF
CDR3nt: TGTGCCAGTAGTCAACGGACAGGGGTTTTTGGCTACACCTTC

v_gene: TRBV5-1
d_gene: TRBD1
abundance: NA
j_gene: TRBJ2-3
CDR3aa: CASSLAPPGQLLGTGTQYF
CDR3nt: TGCGCCAGCAGCTTGGCCCCACCCGGGCAGCTTCTTGGGACAGGTACGCAGTATTTT

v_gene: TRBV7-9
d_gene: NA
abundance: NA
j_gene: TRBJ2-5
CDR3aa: CASSLGPARTQYF
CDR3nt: TGTGCCAGCAGCTTGGGTCCAGCGCGGACCCAGTACTTC

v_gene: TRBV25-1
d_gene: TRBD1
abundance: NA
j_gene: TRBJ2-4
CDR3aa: CAISPDRASKNIQYF
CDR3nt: TGTGCCATCAGTCCAGACAGGGCCTCGAAAAACATTCAGTACTTC

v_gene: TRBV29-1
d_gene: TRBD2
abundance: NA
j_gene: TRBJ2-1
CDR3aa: CSVEREGSYNEQFF
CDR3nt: TGCAGCGTTGAAAGGGAGGGCTCCTACAATGAGCAGTTCTTC

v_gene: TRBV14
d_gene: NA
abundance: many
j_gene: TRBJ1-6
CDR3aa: CASSQDLGSPLHF
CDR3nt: TGTGCCAGCAGCCAAGACCTCGGGTCACCCCTCCACTTT

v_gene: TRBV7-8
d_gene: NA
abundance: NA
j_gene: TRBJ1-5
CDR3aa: CASSSDQGSSNQPQHF
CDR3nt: TGTGCCAGCAGCTCCGACCAGGGTTCTAGCAATCAGCCCCAGCATTTT

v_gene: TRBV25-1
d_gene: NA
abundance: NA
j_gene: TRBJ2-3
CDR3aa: CASSELASGTDTQYF
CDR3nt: TGTGCCAGCAGTGAATTAGCGAGTGGCACAGATACGCAGTATTTT

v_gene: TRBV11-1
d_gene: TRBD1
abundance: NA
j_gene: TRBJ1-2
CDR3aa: CASSLEGGQGLVNGYTF
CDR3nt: TGTGCCAGCAGCTTGGAGGGGGGACAGGGACTTGTTAATGGCTACACCTTC

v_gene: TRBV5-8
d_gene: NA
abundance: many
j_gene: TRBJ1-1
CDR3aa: CATSVAGEVTEAFF
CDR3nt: TGTGCCACCTCGGTGGCAGGGGAAGTGACTGAAGCTTTCTTT